Listed below are T cell receptor beta chains from one sample, sequenced in a study of graft-versus-host responses after intestinal transplantation. Data came from immunoSEQ multiplex PCR; TCRdb stores just in-frame clones and leaves some out. The table has 11,000 to 15,000 clones, around two fifths seen once; the top ten hold over 12%. Sequencing used alloreactive CD8+ T cells from a mixed lymphocyte reaction culture, obtained before intestinal transplant. The receptors originated from a human patient who received an intestinal transplant. Both conserved end residues are part of each CDR3. The D gene is left open where the match is weak. Part of the rows lack a size; the others show once, few, many or a class for expanded clones.

j_gene | v_gene | abundance | d_gene | CDR3aa | CDR3nt
TRBJ1-2 | TRBV6-5 | - | - | CASSYTGGYGYTF | TGTGCCAGCAGTTACACGGGGGGCTATGGCTACACCTTC
TRBJ2-7 | TRBV6-5 | - | - | CASSPRTVYEQYF | TGTGCCAGCAGCCCCAGGACAGTCTACGAGCAGTACTTC
TRBJ1-5 | TRBV2 | - | TRBD1 | CASNPGTGIQPQHF | TGTGCCAGCAACCCCGGGACAGGGATTCAGCCCCAGCATTTT
TRBJ2-1 | TRBV7-6 | few | - | CASSSRGAINEQFF | TGTGCCAGCAGCTCCCGCGGGGCCATCAATGAGCAGTTCTTC
TRBJ2-2 | TRBV10-1 | few | TRBD1 | CASGLRDRALKITTGELFF | TGCGCCAGCGGACTCCGGGACAGGGCCTTAAAGATTACGACCGGTGAGCTGTTTTTT
TRBJ2-5 | TRBV6-1 | medium-sized | TRBD2 | CASSDFRGGETQYF | TGTGCCAGCAGTGATTTTAGGGGAGGGGAGACCCAGTACTTC
TRBJ2-7 | TRBV7-3 | large | TRBD2 | CASSLGGDEQYF | TGTGCCAGCAGCTTAGGGGGGGACGAGCAGTACTTC
TRBJ2-2 | TRBV30 | medium-sized | - | CAWSLGGPGELFF | TGTGCCTGGAGTTTGGGAGGCCCCGGGGAGCTGTTTTTT
TRBJ1-3 | TRBV5-1 | few | TRBD1 | CASSPGTGGNTIYF | TGCGCCAGCAGCCCCGGGACAGGTGGAAACACCATATATTTT
TRBJ2-7 | TRBV6-1 | few | - | CASRNRAPYEQYF | TGTGCCAGCAGGAACAGGGCTCCCTACGAGCAGTACTTC
TRBJ1-1 | TRBV4-3 | - | - | CASSQASGNTEAFF | TGCGCCAGCAGCCAAGCCTCGGGGAACACTGAAGCTTTCTTT
TRBJ2-7 | TRBV7-9 | few | - | CASSLLEGDFAEQYF | TGTGCCAGCAGCTTGTTGGAAGGGGATTTTGCCGAGCAGTACTTC
TRBJ2-2 | TRBV28 | - | TRBD2 | CASSLAANTGELFF | TGTGCCAGCAGCCTAGCGGCGAACACCGGGGAGCTGTTTTTT
TRBJ1-2 | TRBV2 | few | TRBD1 | CASRSLDREDGYTF | TGTGCCAGCAGATCGTTAGACAGGGAAGATGGCTACACCTTC
TRBJ1-1 | TRBV13 | few | - | CASSPDSNTEAFF | TGTGCCAGCAGCCCGGACTCGAACACTGAAGCTTTCTTT
TRBJ2-1 | TRBV5-1 | - | - | CASSSLDTAMDYNEQFF | TGCGCCAGCAGCTCCCTGGACACCGCGATGGATTACAATGAGCAGTTCTTC
TRBJ1-1 | TRBV6-5 | - | - | CASSEAESTEAFF | TGTGCCAGCAGTGAAGCTGAGAGCACTGAAGCTTTCTTT
TRBJ1-2 | TRBV5-1 | - | - | CASPLSPGNGYTF | TGCGCCAGCCCCCTGAGTCCGGGAAATGGCTACACCTTC
TRBJ2-5 | TRBV6-5 | few | - | CASSYSAIWETQYF | TGTGCCAGCAGTTACTCGGCAATCTGGGAGACCCAGTACTTC
TRBJ2-7 | TRBV10-2 | - | TRBD1 | CASSESFGDRTYEQYF | TGCGCCAGCAGTGAGTCTTTTGGGGACAGGACCTACGAGCAGTACTTC
TRBJ2-7 | TRBV11-2 | - | - | CASSLGAYEQYF | TGTGCCAGCAGCTTAGGGGCTTACGAGCAGTACTTC
TRBJ2-7 | TRBV7-2 | once | - | CASSSGLLEYF | TGTGCCAGCAGCTCCGGACTCCTGGAGTACTTC
TRBJ1-1 | TRBV19 | few | - | CASSIAGIGWNTEAFF | TGTGCCAGTAGTATAGCGGGGATCGGGTGGAACACTGAAGCTTTCTTT
TRBJ1-1 | TRBV9 | - | - | CASSRHEDLNTEAFF | TGTGCCAGCAGCCGACATGAGGACTTGAACACTGAAGCTTTCTTT